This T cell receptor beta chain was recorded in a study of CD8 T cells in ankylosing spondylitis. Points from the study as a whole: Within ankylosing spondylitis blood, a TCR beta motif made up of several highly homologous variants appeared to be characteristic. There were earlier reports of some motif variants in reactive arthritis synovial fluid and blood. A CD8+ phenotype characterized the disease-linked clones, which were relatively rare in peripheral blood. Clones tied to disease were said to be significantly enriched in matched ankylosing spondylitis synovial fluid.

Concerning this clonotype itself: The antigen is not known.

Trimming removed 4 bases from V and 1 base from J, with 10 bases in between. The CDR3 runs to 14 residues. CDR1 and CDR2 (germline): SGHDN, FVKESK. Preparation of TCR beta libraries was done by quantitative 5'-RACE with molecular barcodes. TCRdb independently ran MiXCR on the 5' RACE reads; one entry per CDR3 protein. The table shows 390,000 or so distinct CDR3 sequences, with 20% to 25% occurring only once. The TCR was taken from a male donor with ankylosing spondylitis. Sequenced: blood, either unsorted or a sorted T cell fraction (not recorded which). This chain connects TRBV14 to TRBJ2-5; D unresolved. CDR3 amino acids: CASSPLKGQETQYF. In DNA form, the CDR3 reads TGTGCCAGCAGCCCCTTAAAAGGCCAAGAGACCCAGTACTTC.